This T cell receptor (beta chain) was recovered during a study of CD8 T cells in ankylosing spondylitis. The study's findings and limits: Enrichment of disease-linked clones was reportedly significant in matched ankylosing spondylitis synovial fluid. A TCR beta motif of about 8 highly homologous variants appeared characteristic of ankylosing spondylitis blood. Disease-associated clonotypes exhibited CD8+ identity and were relatively infrequent in peripheral blood. Earlier authors reported some of these motif variants in reactive arthritis synovial fluid and blood.

A remark on this clonotype: The antigen is not known.

Libraries of TCR beta came from quantitative 5'-RACE with molecular barcodes. TCRdb processed the 5' RACE reads anew with MiXCR; each CDR3 protein has one entry. The sample records 75,000 to 95,000 distinct CDR3 sequences, about 9% being singletons. This TCR was sampled from a male donor with ankylosing spondylitis. Sequencing was carried out using blood, either unsorted or a sorted T cell fraction (not recorded which).

The CDR3 loop is CSAWSYTGELFF. The CDR3 coding sequence is TGCAGTGCTTGGAGTTACACCGGGGAGCTGTTTTTT. V usage is TRBV20-1 and J usage is TRBJ2-2; D unresolved. V lost 5 bases and J 3 bases, leaving 7 bases between the germline ends. The CDR3 covers 12 residues. Looked up from germline, CDR1 is DFQATT and CDR2 is SNEGSKA (reference sequence).